Following are 27 T cell receptor beta chains from one sample sequenced in a study of blood T cell repertoires in COVID-19. Clones were sequenced by immunoSEQ multiplex PCR, and TCRdb holds only the in-frame ones, with some missing. This sample has a few hundred thousand clones; roughly 88% occur once, and the top ten carry under 2.5%. The sample comprised PBMCs or T cells enriched from blood (not recorded which). These receptors originate from a woman in her forties with acute COVID-19.

The chain combines TRBV18 with TRBJ2-7, with D perhaps TRBD1 (6 bases). V was cut by 5 bases and J by 5 bases, with 16 bases left in between. The CDR3 extends over 14 amino acids. Germline CDR1 is KGHSH and CDR2 is LQKENI. The CDR3 nucleotides read TGTGCCAGCTCAGCGAACAGGGATCCGAACGAGCAGTACTTC. Protein sequence: CASSANRDPNEQYF.

J is TRBJ1-4 and V is TRBV20-1; D remains unclear. Trimming took off 3 bases at V and 0 bases at J, with 11 bases between the two ends. The germline V gene has CDR1 DFQATT and CDR2 SNEGSKA (reference sequence). The CDR3 is 15 amino acids. This chain's CDR3 is CSASNAVATNEKLFF. The CDR3 DNA is TGCAGTGCTAGTAACGCGGTTGCAACTAATGAAAAACTGTTTTTT.

Only one count was recorded for this clone. J is TRBJ1-2 and V is TRBV2; the match to TRBD1 covers 9 bases. The J segment lost 3 bases and the V segment lost 6 bases, leaving 5 bases of the junction unmatched. The V gene's germline CDR1 is SNHLY and CDR2 FYNNEI. This CDR3 spans 14 amino acids. This CDR3 reads CASRGRDRDYGYTF. CDR3 DNA sequence: TGTGCCAGCAGAGGTCGGGACAGGGACTATGGCTACACCTTC.

V usage is TRBV18 and J usage is TRBJ1-1; D may be TRBD1 (5 bases). From germline, CDR1 is KGHSH and CDR2 LQKENI. Trimming shortened V by 4 bases and J by 2 bases, and 14 bases separated the two germline ends. CDR3 length equals 15 residues. The CDR3 coding sequence is TGTGCCAGCTCACAGCGTTGGACACCCAACACTGAAGCTTTCTTT. It yields the protein CASSQRWTPNTEAFF.

The chain uses TRBV30 and TRBJ1-1; D remains unclear. The CDR3 contains 13 residues. Trimming left V 4 bases short and J 1 base short, with 10 bases between. Germline assignment: CDR1 GTSNPN and CDR2 SVGIG (reference sequence). CDR3 DNA: TGTGCCTGGACTGGGTCGGGGAACACTGAAGCTTTCTTT. It yields the protein CAWTGSGNTEAFF.

The V call is TRBV7-2, the J call TRBJ2-3; 8 bases map to TRBD2. Germline CDR1 is SGHTA and CDR2 is FQGNSA. This CDR3 is 16 amino acids long. Trimming cost V 5 bases and J 3 bases; bases outside gene matches: 10. The DNA for the CDR3 is TGTGCCAGCAGCCCTCGGGGGGGAGTGGGGACAGATACGCAGTATTTT. This codes for CASSPRGGVGTDTQYF.

This chain connects TRBV2 to TRBJ2-3, with 11 bases fitting TRBD2. The V gene's germline CDR1 is SNHLY and CDR2 FYNNEI. The CDR3 covers 18 residues. V lost 1 base to trimming and J lost 2 bases; unmatched junction nucleotides: 8. The CDR3 region is CASSEGLAGGYTTDTQYF. CDR3 sequence (DNA): TGTGCCAGCAGTGAAGGGCTAGCGGGAGGATATACCACAGATACGCAGTATTTT.

V gene TRBV6-5 combines with J gene TRBJ2-3, with a tentative D call TRBD2 (6 bases). Trimming shortened V by 4 bases and J by 5 bases, and 13 bases separated the two germline ends. CDR3 length: 14 amino acids. Germline CDR1 MNHEY, CDR2 SVGAGI. CDR3 in DNA: TGTGCCAGCAGTTCGGGGAGGTATCGAGATACGCAGTATTTT. Its protein is CASSSGRYRDTQYF.

This clone was recorded only once. Here the CDR3 reads CASSHDTLEAFF. The CDR3, as DNA: TGTGCCAGCAGCCACGACACCCTTGAAGCTTTCTTT. The chain joins TRBV7-8 to TRBJ1-1; D unresolved. The CDR3 sequence is 12 residues long. Germline V CDR1 and CDR2: SGHVS, FQNEAQ. V shed 5 bases and J shed 7 bases, with 11 bases lying between them.

The chain is built from TRBV27 and TRBJ1-1; the D gene is possibly TRBD1 (5 bases). V was trimmed by 5 bases and J by 10 bases, leaving 17 bases between them. Germline lookup yields CDR1 MNHEY and CDR2 SMNVEV (reference sequence). CDR3 length: 13 residues. CDR3 in DNA: TGTGCCAGCAGTACGTCCCGGTACGGGGGAGCTTTCTTT. Translated: CASSTSRYGGAFF.

This chain connects TRBV10-1 to TRBJ2-5; TRBD2 matches 7 bases. Per the germline V gene, CDR1 is WNHNN and CDR2 is SYGVQD (reference sequence). Germline trimming cut 5 bases from V and 5 bases from J; bases unmatched to any gene: 5. CDR3 size: 13 residues. The CDR3 reads CASSSSGTETQYF. The DNA of the CDR3 is TGCGCCAGCAGTTCCAGCGGGACCGAGACCCAGTACTTC.

The chain couples TRBV10-3 to TRBJ2-5; weak D call: TRBD2 (6 bases). Germline values: CDR1 ENHRY, CDR2 SYGVKD. The CDR3 has 14 residues. V gave up 4 bases and J gave up 3 bases, with 12 bases separating them. As DNA, the CDR3 is TGTGCCATCAGTGCGTTGACGGGGGAAGAGACCCAGTACTTC. Amino acids: CAISALTGEETQYF.

This chain connects TRBV5-1 to TRBJ1-5; TRBD1 is a possible D gene (6 bases). Deletions cut 5 bases from V and 7 bases from J, with 22 bases between. The CDR3 has 16 amino acids. Germline lookup yields CDR1 SGHRS and CDR2 YFSETQ. The chain's CDR3 is CASSPGEGASIQPQHF. CDR3 in DNA: TGCGCCAGCAGTCCAGGGGAGGGAGCTTCCATCCAGCCCCAGCATTTT.

The chain joins TRBV12-5 to TRBJ2-7; D is undetermined. Trimming shortened V by 0 bases and J by 3 bases, and 3 bases separated the two germline ends. Germline V lookup: CDR1 LGHNT, CDR2 FRNRAP. The CDR3 runs 12 residues. The CDR3 protein is CASGLVHYEQYF. In DNA form, the CDR3 reads TGTGCTAGTGGTTTGGTACACTACGAGCAGTACTTC.

The chain joins TRBV19 to TRBJ2-2; no clear D gene. Germline V gene data show CDR1 as LNHDA and CDR2 as SQIVND (reference sequence). This CDR3 has 14 residues. V shed 10 bases and J shed 6 bases, with 18 bases lying between them. The CDR3 sequence: CATSLWSRAGELFF. DNA of the CDR3: TGTGCCACCTCCCTGTGGTCCCGGGCCGGGGAGCTGTTTTTT.

The chain is built from TRBV5-4 and TRBJ1-4, with TRBD1 matching over 7 bases. There are 15 residues in the CDR3. Germline assignment: CDR1 SGHNT and CDR2 YYREEE (reference sequence). Germline trimming cut 0 bases from V and 5 bases from J; bases unmatched to any gene: 4. CDR3 sequence (DNA): TGTGCCAGCAGCTTGGGAGGGACAGCAAATGAAAAACTGTTTTTT. It yields the protein CASSLGGTANEKLFF.

The J gene is TRBJ2-5, the V gene TRBV25-1, with D perhaps TRBD1 (6 bases). The CDR3 is made up of 13 amino acids. From germline, CDR1 is MGHDK and CDR2 SYGVNS. Trimming took off 8 bases at V and 5 bases at J, with 15 bases between the two ends. The CDR3 coding sequence is TGTGCCAGCTCAGAACAGGGCCGGGAGACCCAGTACTTC. It translates to CASSEQGRETQYF. Full variable domain (rest looked up from reference TRBV25-1 and TRBJ2-5): EADIYQTPRYLVIGTGKKITLECSQTMGHDKMYWYQQDPGMELHLIHYSYGVNSTEKGDLSSESTVSRIRTEHFPLTLESARPSHTSQYLCASSEQGRETQYFGPGTRLLVL.

The J gene is TRBJ2-7, the V gene TRBV2; 9 nucleotides match TRBD1. Germline lookup yields CDR1 SNHLY and CDR2 FYNNEI. The V gene end was trimmed by 6 bases and the J gene end by 0 bases; junction bases not matched to a gene: 3. The CDR3 has 14 residues. CDR3 nucleotide sequence: TGTGCCAGCAGAGGGACAGGGATCTCCTACGAGCAGTACTTC. Translated, it gives CASRGTGISYEQYF.

V is TRBV6-5 and J is TRBJ1-6; 12 nucleotides match TRBD1. CDR3 length: 14 amino acids. V lost 6 bases, J lost 9 bases, and 3 bases stayed unmatched. The germline gives CDR1 MNHEY, CDR2 SVGAGI. The CDR3 DNA reads TGTGCCAGCAGGGGGACAGGGGGCGTTTCACCCCTCCACTTT. Protein product: CASRGTGGVSPLHF.

This clone occurred once. The J gene is TRBJ2-7, the V gene TRBV12-3 or TRBV12-4; TRBD1 agrees at 8 bases. The V gene end was trimmed by 5 bases and the J gene end by 6 bases; junction bases not matched to a gene: 3. There are 12 residues in the CDR3. The DNA of the CDR3 is TGTGCCAGCAGTCCACAGGGGGTCGAGCAGTACTTC. As protein: CASSPQGVEQYF.

The chain links TRBV11-2 to TRBJ1-2; D is undetermined. In germline, CDR1 is SGHAT, CDR2 FQNNGV. Trimming left V 5 bases short and J 0 bases short, with 7 bases between. The length of the CDR3 is 13 residues. In DNA form, the CDR3 reads TGTGCCAGCAGCCCCAGTTCTAACTATGGCTACACCTTC. This codes for CASSPSSNYGYTF.

This chain links TRBV18 with TRBJ2-7, with TRBD1 matching 7 bases. Germline V lookup: CDR1 KGHSH, CDR2 LQKENI. The CDR3 is 15 amino acids. The V and J ends lost 6 bases and 0 bases, in that order; junction bases with no gene match: 8. CDR3 in amino acids: CASSRGQAFSYEQYF. CDR3 nucleotide sequence: TGTGCCAGCTCCCGCGGACAGGCGTTCTCCTACGAGCAGTACTTC.

This clone showed up just once. V is TRBV11-3 and J is TRBJ1-3, with 7 bases matching TRBD1. CDR3 length: 15 amino acids. CDR1 and CDR2 (germline): SGHNT, YENEEA. Trimming removed 1 base from V and 4 bases from J; junction bases left unmatched: 4. As DNA, the CDR3 is TGTGCCAGCAGCTTAGCAAGGACAGGAGGAAACACCATATATTTT. Translated, it gives CASSLARTGGNTIYF.

The chain combines TRBV19 with TRBJ2-3; no clear D gene. Germline V lookup: CDR1 LNHDA, CDR2 SQIVND (reference sequence). The CDR3 runs 14 residues. V lost 3 bases, J lost 3 bases, and 10 bases lay in between. CDR3 sequence (DNA): TGTGCCAGTAGTATGCCCTTCGGGACAGATACGCAGTATTTT. It yields the protein CASSMPFGTDTQYF. Full variable domain (outside the CDR3, taken from reference TRBV19 and TRBJ2-3): DGGITQSPKYLFRKEGQNVTLSCEQNLNHDAMYWYRQDPGQGLRLIYYSQIVNDFQKGDIAEGYSVSREKKESFPLTVTSAQKNPTAFYLCASSMPFGTDTQYFGPGTRLTVL.

V usage is TRBV19 and J usage is TRBJ1-2, with TRBD1 identical over 7 bases. V was pared by 3 bases and J by 8 bases, with 6 bases of the junction left unmatched. The CDR3 consists of 13 residues. The germline V gene has CDR1 LNHDA and CDR2 SQIVND (reference sequence). The CDR3 DNA sequence: TGTGCCAGTAGTATCCAAAGGGGGCAAGGCTACACCTTC. This codes for CASSIQRGQGYTF.

The chain uses TRBV19 and TRBJ1-5; D gene unclear. Trimming took off 1 base at V and 0 bases at J, with 22 bases between the two ends. Per the germline V gene, CDR1 is LNHDA and CDR2 is SQIVND (reference sequence). CDR3 size: 20 residues. CDR3 bases: TGTGCCAGTAGTATAGGCAGGCCCGGATCTTCCGCGTATAGCAATCAGCCCCAGCATTTT. Translation gives CASSIGRPGSSAYSNQPQHF.

The gene calls are TRBV11-2 and TRBJ1-2, with D uncertain. From germline, CDR1 is SGHAT and CDR2 FQNNGV. Trimming stripped 4 bases from V and 0 bases from J, with 12 bases between. The length of the CDR3 is 15 residues. The chain's CDR3 is CASSSRLIANYGYTF. The CDR3 bases are TGTGCCAGCAGCTCGAGACTGATAGCTAACTATGGCTACACCTTC.